These 27 T cell receptor beta chains were all obtained from the same sample, sequenced in a study of T cell responses to AZD1222 COVID-19 vaccine. Some clones are missing from TCRdb's copy, which holds only in-frame ones; the method was immunoSEQ multiplex PCR. The sample has 150,000 to 180,000 clones; 75% to 95% are singletons. Sequenced here: peripheral blood, sampled on day 0 of AZD1222 vaccination. Receptors originate from an adult in good health.

This clone appeared once. The rearrangement uses TRBV7-5 and TRBJ2-7. TRBV7-5 is given as a pseudogene. The CDR3 is 12 residues long. CDR3 nucleotide sequence: TGTTTCTTTTGTTTTGGGTCCTACGAGCAGTACTTC. Translated, it gives CFFCFGSYEQYF.

The J gene is TRBJ2-7, the V gene TRBV2, with 9 bases identical to TRBD1. With 7 bases clipped from V and 1 base from J, the junction kept 8 bases outside the gene matches. This CDR3 is 15 amino acids long. The germline gives CDR1 SNHLY, CDR2 FYNNEI. DNA for the CDR3: TGTGCCAGCAAAGCCGCCGGGACAGGGTCCTACGAGCAGTACTTC. This codes for CASKAAGTGSYEQYF. The full variable domain, with the rest looked up from reference TRBV2 and TRBJ2-7, is EPEVTQTPSHQVTQMGQEVILRCVPISNHLYFYWYRQILGQKVEFLVSFYNNEISEKSEIFDDQFSVERPDGSNFTLKIRSTKLEDSAMYFCASKAAGTGSYEQYFGPGTRLTVT.

This clone was counted a single time. J is TRBJ1-6 and V is TRBV7-9; no firm D call. This CDR3 has 14 residues. Germline loops: CDR1 SEHNR, CDR2 FQNEAQ (reference sequence). V shed 2 bases and J shed 10 bases, with 12 bases lying between them. In nucleotides, the CDR3 is TGTGCCAGCAGCTTACAGGAATCTTGGTCACCCCTCCACTTT. Encoded protein: CASSLQESWSPLHF.

J is TRBJ1-1 and V is TRBV15; TRBD1 matches at 9 bases. Germline V gives CDR1 LNHNV, CDR2 YYDKDF (reference sequence). The CDR3 contains 17 residues. V was pared by 1 base and J by 0 bases, with 6 bases of the junction left unmatched. CDR3 DNA sequence: TGTGCCACCAGCAGAGGACAGGGGGGTTACATGAACACTGAAGCTTTCTTT. Its translation is CATSRGQGGYMNTEAFF. Combining the CDR3 with reference TRBV15 and TRBJ1-1 gives the whole variable domain DAMVIQNPRYQVTQFGKPVTLSCSQTLNHNVMYWYQQKSSQAPKLLFHYYDKDFNNEADTPDNFQSRRPNTSFCFLDIRSPGLGDTAMYLCATSRGQGGYMNTEAFFGQGTRLTVV.

The rearrangement joins TRBV28 to TRBJ1-2, with D uncertain. Germline CDR1 and CDR2: MDHEN and SYDVKM. The CDR3 runs 11 residues. Trimming took 6 bases from V and 0 from J, leaving 2 bases between them. Here the CDR3 reads CASRTNYGYTF. In DNA, the CDR3 is TGTGCCAGCAGGACTAACTATGGCTACACCTTC.

The J gene is TRBJ1-1, the V gene TRBV18; 7 bases map to TRBD1. This CDR3 comprises 15 residues. Germline trimming cut 3 bases from V and 0 bases from J; bases unmatched to any gene: 4. Germline CDR1 is KGHSH and CDR2 is LQKENI. The CDR3 spells CASSPQGGMNTEAFF. CDR3 DNA: TGTGCCAGCTCACCGCAGGGGGGGATGAACACTGAAGCTTTCTTT.

This clone was observed a few times. This sequence joins TRBV27 and TRBJ1-5; D perhaps matches TRBD1 (5 bases). The CDR3 runs to 15 residues. Deletions cut 2 bases from V and 7 bases from J, with 15 bases between. The germline V gene encodes CDR1 MNHEY and CDR2 SMNVEV (reference sequence). The CDR3 sequence is CASSLRGSTEQPQHF. The CDR3 DNA sequence: TGTGCCAGCAGTTTACGGGGCTCTACGGAGCAGCCCCAGCATTTT.

The rearrangement links TRBV3-1 (or the pseudogene TRBV3-2) to TRBJ2-7, with D maybe TRBD2 (5 bases). The CDR3 runs to 13 residues. Between the trimmed V and J ends, which lost 1 base and 7 bases, there was a span of 11 bases. The germline V gene has CDR1 LGHDT and CDR2 YNNKEL (reference sequence). The CDR3 spells CASSQASTGEQYF. In DNA, the CDR3 is TGTGCCAGCAGCCAAGCGTCCACGGGGGAGCAGTACTTC.

The chain's CDR3 is CASSMVWYNEQFF. DNA for the CDR3: TGTGCCAGTAGTATGGTCTGGTACAATGAGCAGTTCTTC. This chain uses TRBV19 with TRBJ2-1, with D hard to call. Per the germline V gene, CDR1 is LNHDA and CDR2 is SQIVND (reference sequence). This CDR3 is built from 13 residues. The V end lost 3 bases, the J end lost 4 bases, and 7 bases lay between the germline ends.

The V and J genes are TRBV29-1 and TRBJ1-1; D might be TRBD1 (6 bases). CDR1 is SQVTM and CDR2 is ANQGSEA in the germline V gene. Between the trimmed V and J ends, which lost 5 bases and 3 bases, there was a span of 19 bases. This CDR3 contains 15 residues. CDR3 DNA sequence: TGCAGCGTTAGCCCCAGGGGCCTACGGGACACTGAAGCTTTCTTT. Amino acids: CSVSPRGLRDTEAFF.

The chain carries TRBV25-1 and TRBJ1-3, with D hard to call. This CDR3 is 16 amino acids long. The V and J ends lost 0 bases and 2 bases respectively, with 11 bases between them. Germline V CDR1 and CDR2: MGHDK, SYGVNS. The CDR3 loop is CASSEYLRSTGNTIYF. CDR3 sequence (DNA): TGTGCCAGCAGTGAATATCTCAGGTCTACTGGAAACACCATATATTTT.

The chain has TRBV6-2 or TRBV6-3 and TRBJ2-7, with a weak D call TRBD1 (5 bases). Trimming cost V 3 bases and J 0 bases, with 12 bases left between them. There are 15 residues in the CDR3. Germline V gene data show CDR1 as MNHEY and CDR2 as SVGEGT. CDR3 region: CASSYEQATSYEQYF. CDR3 nucleotides: TGTGCCAGCAGTTATGAACAGGCCACCTCCTACGAGCAGTACTTC.

This chain links TRBV19 with TRBJ2-2; D is uncertain. Germline CDR1 and CDR2: LNHDA and SQIVND (reference sequence). Trimming removed 5 bases at V and 6 bases at J, with 4 bases between. The CDR3 covers 11 residues. CDR3 in DNA: TGTGCCAGTAGTTTGGCCGGGGAGCTGTTTTTT. Residues: CASSLAGELFF.

The CDR3 DNA reads as TGTGCCAGCAGTTACAGCAGGGAGGATGGCTACACCTTC. It yields the protein CASSYSREDGYTF. The rearrangement joins TRBV6-2 or TRBV6-3 to TRBJ1-2; a weak D match, TRBD1 (5 bases). There are 13 residues in the CDR3. Trimming shortened V by 2 bases and J by 6 bases, and 10 bases separated the two germline ends. Germline CDR1 is MNHEY and CDR2 is SVGEGT.

This clone was counted a few times. This chain links TRBV19 with TRBJ1-5, with a weak D call TRBD1 (5 bases). The CDR3 totals 15 residues. Germline V gene lookup returns CDR1 LNHDA and CDR2 SQIVND (reference sequence). Trimming removed 7 bases at V and 3 bases at J, with 16 bases between. This CDR3 reads CASTEGRGYNQPQHF. Here the CDR3 DNA reads TGTGCCAGTACAGAAGGACGGGGCTACAATCAGCCCCAGCATTTT.

The chain carries TRBV6-2 or TRBV6-3 and TRBJ1-5; D is ambiguous. Germline values: CDR1 MNHEY, CDR2 SVGEGT. Trimming removed 6 bases from V and 0 bases from J, with 9 bases in between. This CDR3 spans 14 amino acids. The DNA of the CDR3 is TGTGCCAGCAGCCCAACAGATAGCAATCAGCCCCAGCATTTT. Protein sequence: CASSPTDSNQPQHF.

J is TRBJ2-1 and V is TRBV5-1; 11 nucleotides match TRBD1. Unmatched junction bases numbered 6, after V lost 4 bases and J lost 3 bases. The CDR3 length is 16 residues. Per the germline V gene, CDR1 is SGHRS and CDR2 is YFSETQ. This CDR3 is CASSDIGTGGYNEQFF. The CDR3 nucleotides are TGCGCCAGCAGCGACATCGGGACAGGGGGCTACAATGAGCAGTTCTTC.

A single count supports this clone. This sequence joins TRBV18 and TRBJ2-7, with D possibly matching TRBD2 (7 bases). In germline, CDR1 is KGHSH, CDR2 LQKENI. The length of the CDR3 is 15 residues. Trimming left V 4 bases short and J 0 bases short, with 13 bases between. The CDR3 here is CASSQQRDISYEQYF. CDR3 DNA sequence: TGTGCCAGCTCACAACAGCGGGACATCTCCTACGAGCAGTACTTC.

DNA of the CDR3: TGTGCCAGCAGTGATTCCCCAACTGAAGCTTTCTTT. Amino acid sequence: CASSDSPTEAFF. V gene TRBV2 combines with J gene TRBJ1-1; D is ambiguous. Germline V lookup: CDR1 SNHLY, CDR2 FYNNEI. This CDR3 spans 12 amino acids. V lost 3 bases and J lost 5, with 7 bases in between.

The V gene is TRBV9, the J gene TRBJ2-1; 13 bases align to TRBD2. V lost 4 bases and J lost 8; bases outside the gene matches: 9. Germline values: CDR1 SGDLS, CDR2 YYNGEE. The CDR3 is 16 amino acids. CDR3: CASSPRGLAGWHEQFF. As DNA, the CDR3 is TGTGCCAGCAGCCCCCGGGGACTAGCGGGATGGCATGAGCAGTTCTTC.

V gene TRBV3-1 (or the pseudogene TRBV3-2) combines with J gene TRBJ2-1; the D gene is possibly TRBD2 (6 bases). The CDR3 consists of 17 residues. With 0 bases removed from V and 3 bases from J, the gap between germline ends came to 15 bases. Germline V CDR1 and CDR2: LGHDT, YNNKEL (reference sequence). The CDR3 nucleotides read TGTGCCAGCAGCCAAGAATTATCGGGACTTGACTACAATGAGCAGTTCTTC. Protein product: CASSQELSGLDYNEQFF.

The DNA for the CDR3 is TGCAGTGCTAGTGATGTAGATTTGGGGGGTAGCAATCAGCCCCAGCATTTT. Translated, it gives CSASDVDLGGSNQPQHF. The rearrangement joins TRBV20-1 to TRBJ1-5; tentative D call: TRBD1 (5 bases). The CDR3 spans 17 residues. Germline-derived CDR1 and CDR2 are DFQATT and SNEGSKA (reference sequence). Trimming took off 3 bases at V and 0 bases at J, with 18 bases between the two ends.

In the case of this clone: The junction departs from germline at one end; a sequencing error may be responsible. The genes are TRBV28 and TRBJ2-7, with 10 bases identical to TRBD1. The CDR3 spans 15 residues. CDR1 MDHEN and CDR2 SYDVKM come from the germline V gene. CDR3 residues: CASRLSTGGIYEQYF. DNA for the CDR3: TGTGCCAGCAGATTATCGACAGGGGGCATCTACGAGCAGTACTTC.

This rearrangement joins TRBV24-1 to TRBJ1-2, with unresolved D. Germline CDR1 and CDR2: KGHDR and SFDVKD. The CDR3 has 13 residues. The ends were cut back, 3 bases at V and 2 bases at J, with 6 bases in the middle. CDR3 DNA sequence: TGTGCCACCAGTGATACAACGAACTATGGCTACACCTTC. Translation gives CATSDTTNYGYTF.

The rearrangement joins TRBV28 to TRBJ1-2, with 10 bases that match TRBD1. This CDR3 contains 13 residues. Germline V CDR1 and CDR2: MDHEN, SYDVKM. Trimming removed 8 bases from V and 4 bases from J; junction bases left unmatched: 4. The CDR3 sequence is CASRTGGIYGYTF. As DNA, the CDR3 is TGTGCCAGCCGGACAGGGGGTATCTATGGCTACACCTTC.

V and J are TRBV27 and TRBJ2-6; D not certain. The CDR3 spans 13 residues. With 6 bases removed from V and 3 bases from J, the gap between germline ends came to 6 bases. From germline, CDR1 is MNHEY and CDR2 SMNVEV (reference sequence). Written as DNA, the CDR3 is TGTGCCAGCAGACGCTTTGGGGCCAACGTCCTGACTTTC. Translated, it gives CASRRFGANVLTF.

V usage is TRBV7-9 and J usage is TRBJ2-1; 7 nucleotides align to TRBD2. V gave up 1 base and J gave up 15 bases; unmatched junction bases: 9. Germline assignment: CDR1 SEHNR and CDR2 FQNEAQ (reference sequence). The length of the CDR3 is 13 residues. CDR3 in DNA: TGTGCCAGCAGCTTAGATGTGACTAGCCCCGGGTTCTTC. Its translation: CASSLDVTSPGFF.